These 15 T cell receptor beta chains were all obtained from the same sample, sequenced in a study of blood T cells in healthy people across ages. PCR was performed a second time for about 7 to 11 cycles using a sample-barcoded 5' primer and a J-beta primer mix. TCRdb re-called the 5' RACE reads through MiXCR, storing one row per CDR3 protein. The sample lists some 1.4 million distinct CDR3 sequences, about 43% occurring once. Material for sequencing was blood. These receptors came from a young woman in good health.

This clonotype was detected a few times. The genes are TRBV7-2 and TRBJ1-4, with D maybe TRBD1 (5 bases). V lost 5 bases to trimming and J lost 7 bases, with 14 bases between them. The CDR3 covers 14 residues. Looked up from germline, CDR1 is SGHTA and CDR2 is FQGNSA. CDR3 residues: CASSRRVLGEKLFF. The CDR3 region has the DNA TGTGCCAGCAGCCGCAGGGTATTAGGTGAAAAACTGTTTTTT.

This clonotype was detected once. The chain joins TRBV5-5 to TRBJ2-1, with 14 bases identical to TRBD2. Looked up from germline, CDR1 is SGHKS and CDR2 is YYEKEE (reference sequence). The CDR3 extends over 15 amino acids. Trimming cost V 3 bases and J 10 bases; bases outside gene matches: 6. CDR3 nucleotides: TGTGCCAGCAGCTGGACTAGCGGGGGGACGAGGGAGCAGTTCTTC. It yields the protein CASSWTSGGTREQFF. Drawing the rest from reference TRBV5-5 and TRBJ2-1, the complete variable domain is DAGVTQSPTHLIKTRGQQVTLRCSPISGHKSVSWYQQVLGQGPQFIFQYYEKEERGRGNFPDRFSARQFPNYSSELNVNALLLGDSALYLCASSWTSGGTREQFFGPGTRLTVL.

This clonotype was seen a few times. The rearrangement links TRBV9 to TRBJ2-2; D uncertain. The germline V gene has CDR1 SGDLS and CDR2 YYNGEE. CDR3 length equals 14 residues. Trimming cost V 5 bases and J 0 bases, with 8 bases left between them. The CDR3 protein is CASRSPTNTGELFF. In DNA form, the CDR3 reads TGTGCCAGCAGGTCCCCAACGAACACCGGGGAGCTGTTTTTT.

The chain's CDR3 is CARYREGLGYTF. The DNA of the CDR3 is TGTGCTAGATACAGGGAAGGCCTTGGCTACACCTTC. The chain carries TRBV12-5 and TRBJ1-2, with D possibly matching TRBD1 (6 bases). Germline loops: CDR1 LGHNT, CDR2 FRNRAP. Trimming took 9 bases from V and 7 from J, leaving 15 bases between them. This CDR3 has 12 amino acids.

This sequence joins TRBV6-5 and TRBJ2-1; 14 positions agree with TRBD2. The CDR3 loop spans 20 amino acids. Trimming took 3 bases from V and 1 from J; bases not matched to a gene: 11. Germline V lookup: CDR1 MNHEY, CDR2 SVGAGI. CDR3 sequence: CASSYYRPGLAGASYNEQFF. In DNA form, the CDR3 reads TGTGCCAGCAGTTATTATAGGCCGGGACTAGCGGGAGCATCCTACAATGAGCAGTTCTTC.

In its sample, this clonotype was seen a few times. This chain links TRBV18 with TRBJ2-1, with no clear D. Between the trimmed V and J ends, which lost 3 bases and 2 bases, there was a span of 11 bases. CDR3 length: 15 residues. Germline CDR1 is KGHSH and CDR2 is LQKENI. The CDR3 region is CASSPFTRPYNEQFF. The CDR3 nucleotides read TGTGCCAGCTCACCGTTCACGCGGCCCTACAATGAGCAGTTCTTC.

This sequence joins TRBV10-3 and TRBJ2-1; D possibly matches TRBD1 or TRBD2 (5 bases each). Germline-derived CDR1 and CDR2 are ENHRY and SYGVKD. This CDR3 has 14 amino acids. V was clipped by 3 bases and J by 5 bases, with 11 bases between them. CDR3: CAISDRDGNNEQFF. The CDR3 nucleotides are TGTGCCATCAGTGACCGGGACGGGAACAATGAGCAGTTCTTC.

In DNA, the CDR3 is TGTGCCAGCAGTTTAGACGGAGGGGCAAACTATGGCTACACCTTC. This translates into CASSLDGGANYGYTF. The chain has TRBV12-3 or TRBV12-4 and TRBJ1-2, with D tentatively TRBD1 (5 bases). There are 15 residues in the CDR3. Trimming left V 1 base short and J 2 bases short, with 11 bases between.

The rearrangement uses TRBV18 and TRBJ1-4; maybe TRBD1 (5 bases). The CDR3 extends over 17 amino acids. V dropped 2 bases and J dropped 0 bases, with 13 bases sitting between them. Germline lookup yields CDR1 KGHSH and CDR2 LQKENI. CDR3 region: CASSPVFGDATNEKLFF. CDR3 DNA: TGTGCCAGCTCACCAGTCTTTGGGGACGCAACTAATGAAAAACTGTTTTTT.

V is TRBV29-1 and J is TRBJ2-7; D is tentatively TRBD1 or TRBD2 (5 bases each). The CDR3 has 13 amino acids. Germline CDR1 and CDR2: SQVTM and ANQGSEA. Trimming removed 6 bases from V and 4 bases from J, with 16 bases in between. The CDR3 nucleotides are TGCAGCGTCGCCACGGGGCGCGGGTACGAGCAGTACTTC. Protein sequence: CSVATGRGYEQYF.

This clonotype was recorded only once. The CDR3 here is CASSLSSAGYEQYF. CDR3 DNA: TGCGCCAGCAGCTTGTCGTCCGCGGGCTACGAGCAGTACTTC. V gene TRBV5-1 combines with J gene TRBJ2-5; TRBD2 is a possible D gene (5 bases). The J call could be wrong; TRBJ2-7 is a better fit for the DNA end. From germline, CDR1 is SGHRS and CDR2 YFSETQ. The CDR3 totals 14 residues.

This clonotype has more than one count but fewer than ten. The chain couples TRBV7-2 to TRBJ2-5, with D possibly being TRBD2 (5 bases). Germline CDR1 is SGHTA and CDR2 is FQGNSA. V was trimmed by 1 base and J by 1 base, leaving 13 bases between them. The CDR3 covers 16 residues. DNA for the CDR3: TGTGCCAGCAGCTTAGATGGGAGCGGTACCCAAGAGACCCAGTACTTC. This codes for CASSLDGSGTQETQYF.

The CDR3 DNA reads as TGCGCCAGCAGGGACGACCTCGTGGATTCTGAAGCTTTCTTT. Its translation: CASRDDLVDSEAFF. The chain carries TRBV5-1 and TRBJ1-1, with no clear D. CDR1 is SGHRS and CDR2 is YFSETQ in the germline V gene. This CDR3 is built from 14 residues. The V gene lost 5 bases and the J gene lost 6 bases, with 17 bases spanning the gap.

This chain uses TRBV5-1 with TRBJ2-3; TRBD2 might be the D (5 bases). The germline gives CDR1 SGHRS, CDR2 YFSETQ. V lost 4 bases and J 3 bases, leaving 12 bases between the germline ends. The CDR3 sequence is 14 residues long. CDR3 region: CASSPARGTDTQYF. CDR3 in DNA: TGCGCCAGCAGCCCTGCCCGGGGTACAGATACGCAGTATTTT.

Only a few counts were recorded for this clonotype. The rearrangement joins TRBV6-1 to TRBJ2-7, with a weak D call TRBD1 (6 bases). The V gene lost 1 base and the J gene lost 3 bases, with 10 bases spanning the gap. The germline gives CDR1 MNHNS, CDR2 SASEGT. The CDR3 extends over 14 amino acids. The CDR3 DNA follows: TGTGCCAGCAGTGAAGAACACAGGGTCTACGAGCAGTACTTC. This encodes CASSEEHRVYEQYF.